A selection of T cell receptor beta chains follows, all from one sample in a study of blood T cell repertoires in COVID-19. Sequenced by immunoSEQ multiplex PCR; TCRdb stores in-frame clones only, minus some. The sample carries about 180,000 clones, 80% to 90% recorded once. The material sequenced was peripheral blood. The receptors derive from a man aged 55 to 70 with acute or convalescent COVID-19. The CDR3 runs from the conserved cysteine through the conserved F or W. D genes are given only for firm matches. Expanded clones get a size class; other rows say once, few or many, or leave the size out.

V: TRBV28; D: TRBD1; size: .; J: TRBJ2-3; DNA: TGTGCCAGCAGTTATAGGGGACAGGGGGTTGTCACAGATACGCAGTATTTT; CDR3: CASSYRGQGVVTDTQYF
V: TRBV14; D: .; size: few; J: TRBJ1-6; DNA: TGTGCCAGCAGCCAGACAGTCTCCTATAATTCACCCCTCCACTTT; CDR3: CASSQTVSYNSPLHF
V: TRBV2; D: TRBD1; size: .; J: TRBJ2-1; DNA: TGTGCCAGCAGAGGACAGGGGGCATTAAGGGGTGAGCAGTTCTTC; CDR3: CASRGQGALRGEQFF
V: TRBV7-3; D: .; size: few; J: TRBJ2-7; DNA: TGTGCCAGCAGCCCGCCCCTACAGGGTAGCTCCTACGAGCAGTACTTC; CDR3: CASSPPLQGSSYEQYF
V: TRBV4-2; D: TRBD1; size: .; J: TRBJ1-1; DNA: TGTGCCAGCAGCCAGGTTACAGGGGGCACTGAAGCTTTCTTT; CDR3: CASSQVTGGTEAFF
V: TRBV2; D: TRBD1; size: .; J: TRBJ2-7; DNA: TGTGCCAGCAGTGCGGGACAGGCCCCTTACGAGCAGTACTTC; CDR3: CASSAGQAPYEQYF
V: TRBV6-1; D: .; size: .; J: TRBJ2-2; DNA: TGTGCCAGCAGTGAAGTCCAAGTTGAAGCGGGTCGGGAGCTGTTTTTT; CDR3: CASSEVQVEAGRELFF
V: TRBV28; D: .; size: .; J: TRBJ1-5; DNA: TGTGCCAGCAGCCTTGATCAGCCCCAGCATTTT; CDR3: CASSLDQPQHF
V: TRBV28; D: .; size: .; J: TRBJ2-7; DNA: TGTGCCAGCAGTTTATCCGGGAGCAGGAACGAGCAGTACTTC; CDR3: CASSLSGSRNEQYF
V: TRBV18; D: .; size: .; J: TRBJ1-5; DNA: TGTGCCAGCTCACCATCCCGGAGGACCGGCTCCAATCAGCCCCAGCATTTT; CDR3: CASSPSRRTGSNQPQHF
V: TRBV7-3; D: TRBD1; size: .; J: TRBJ2-1; DNA: TGTGCCAGCAGCCCGGGTCCGGGACAGGATGACAGTGAGCAGTTCTTC; CDR3: CASSPGPGQDDSEQFF
V: TRBV28; D: TRBD1; size: .; J: TRBJ2-5; DNA: TGTGCCAGCAGTAGGCCGGGACAGGGGTTGGAGACCCAGTACTTC; CDR3: CASSRPGQGLETQYF
V: TRBV5-1; D: TRBD1; size: .; J: TRBJ1-4; DNA: TGCGCCAGCGGAATTCGGATAGGGGGCGAAGAAAAACTGTTTTTT; CDR3: CASGIRIGGEEKLFF
V: TRBV5-4; D: .; size: .; J: TRBJ2-7; DNA: TGTGCCAGCAGCTCGGCCGGGGGGCAATACGAGCAGTACTTC; CDR3: CASSSAGGQYEQYF
V: TRBV5-4; D: TRBD2; size: once; J: TRBJ2-1; DNA: TGTGCCAGCAGAAGTCTAGCGGACAACTACAATGAGCAGTTCTTC; CDR3: CASRSLADNYNEQFF
V: TRBV28; D: .; size: once; J: TRBJ2-7; DNA: TGTGCCAGCAGTCGACAGTTGGGCTACGAGCAGTACTTC; CDR3: CASSRQLGYEQYF
V: TRBV10-3; D: .; size: .; J: TRBJ2-2; DNA: TGTGCCATCAGTGGACAGGATTTCACCGGGGAGCTGTTTTTT; CDR3: CAISGQDFTGELFF
V: TRBV5-1; D: TRBD1; size: once; J: TRBJ2-5; DNA: TGCGCCAGCAGCTTGGAGCCCGGACAGGGCGAGACCCAGTACTTC; CDR3: CASSLEPGQGETQYF
V: TRBV3-1/TRBV3-2; D: .; size: once; J: TRBJ1-2; DNA: TGTGCCAGCAGCCCGGACGACGCGGGGAGATATGGCTACACCTTC; CDR3: CASSPDDAGRYGYTF
V: TRBV7-2; D: .; size: .; J: TRBJ1-5; DNA: TGTGCCAGCAGCTTAGGCTGGGGCCAGCCCCAGCATTTT; CDR3: CASSLGWGQPQHF
V: TRBV4-3; D: TRBD1; size: .; J: TRBJ2-1; DNA: TGCGCCAGCAGCCTTGGACAGGGCCCCTACAATGAGCAGTTCTTC; CDR3: CASSLGQGPYNEQFF
V: TRBV11-2; D: TRBD2; size: .; J: TRBJ2-3; DNA: TGTGCCAGCAGCCCCCAGCGGGGGGGAGATACGCAGTATTTT; CDR3: CASSPQRGGDTQYF
V: TRBV7-2; D: .; size: .; J: TRBJ1-2; DNA: TGTGCCAGCAGCTTAGGACCGAACAGTGGCTACACCTTC; CDR3: CASSLGPNSGYTF
V: TRBV4-1; D: TRBD1; size: .; J: TRBJ2-5; DNA: TGCGCCAGCAGCCAGACAGGGCTCCAAGAGACCCAGTACTTC; CDR3: CASSQTGLQETQYF
V: TRBV6-6; D: TRBD2; size: .; J: TRBJ2-1; DNA: TGTGCCAGCAGCCCAACAGGGACTAGCGCCAATGAGCAGTTCTTC; CDR3: CASSPTGTSANEQFF
V: TRBV7-9; D: .; size: few; J: TRBJ1-5; DNA: TGTGCCAGCAGCCAACAGGGTTCCAATCAGCCCCAGCATTTT; CDR3: CASSQQGSNQPQHF
V: TRBV7-9; D: TRBD2; size: .; J: TRBJ2-5; DNA: TGTGCCAGCAGCGCTGGGACTAGCGGGAGTCGGGAGACCCAGTACTTC; CDR3: CASSAGTSGSRETQYF
V: TRBV7-2; D: TRBD2; size: once; J: TRBJ2-7; DNA: TGTGCCAGCAGCTTGACTAGCGGGAGCTACGAGCAGTACTTC; CDR3: CASSLTSGSYEQYF
V: TRBV14; D: .; size: .; J: TRBJ2-1; DNA: TGTGCCAGCAGCGGCAGCGGGGAGCAGTTCTTC; CDR3: CASSGSGEQFF
V: TRBV4-3; D: .; size: .; J: TRBJ2-1; DNA: TGCGCCAGCAGCCTTGTGGGAGAGACCACCAATGAGCAGTTCTTC; CDR3: CASSLVGETTNEQFF
V: TRBV28; D: TRBD2; size: .; J: TRBJ2-7; DNA: TGTGCCAGCAGGCCTAAACCTAGCGGCGGTTACTACGAGCAGTACTTC; CDR3: CASRPKPSGGYYEQYF
V: TRBV5-1; D: TRBD1; size: once; J: TRBJ2-3; DNA: TGCGCCAGCAGCTTGGAAGACAGGGGGTCTGATACGCAGTATTTT; CDR3: CASSLEDRGSDTQYF
V: TRBV10-3; D: TRBD1; size: .; J: TRBJ1-1; DNA: TGTGCCATCAGTGAGGGGCCAGGGGGCTTCACTGAAGCTTTCTTT; CDR3: CAISEGPGGFTEAFF
V: TRBV18; D: .; size: .; J: TRBJ1-2; DNA: TGTGCCAGCTCACCCTCGGCAGAGGAGCACTCGTTGGGCTACACCTTC; CDR3: CASSPSAEEHSLGYTF
V: TRBV15; D: .; size: .; J: TRBJ1-1; DNA: TGTGCCACCAGCTTCCGGAGCGGGAACACTGAAGCTTTCTTT; CDR3: CATSFRSGNTEAFF
V: TRBV10-1; D: .; size: .; J: TRBJ2-7; DNA: TGCGCCAGCAGTGAAGGTGGGAGTTGCTACGAGCAGTACTTC; CDR3: CASSEGGSCYEQYF
V: TRBV12-5; D: .; size: .; J: TRBJ2-1; DNA: TGTGCTAGTGGTTTGGGGGGTGTAGGGAGGCTGTTCTTC; CDR3: CASGLGGVGRLFF
V: TRBV18; D: TRBD1; size: .; J: TRBJ2-7; DNA: TGTGCCAGCTCGGAAGCTCTAGACAGGGCCTACGAGCAGTACTTC; CDR3: CASSEALDRAYEQYF
V: TRBV12-3/TRBV12-4; D: .; size: .; J: TRBJ1-2; DNA: TGTGCCAGCAGTCTCCGACAGAACTATGGCTACACCTTC; CDR3: CASSLRQNYGYTF
V: TRBV6-6; D: .; size: .; J: TRBJ1-1; DNA: TGTGCCAGCAGTTGGAGTCCGGGAAATGAAGCTTTCTTT; CDR3: CASSWSPGNEAFF